This TCR beta chain derives from a study of cytomegalovirus exposure and HLA in healthy donors. V was shortened by 2 bases and J by 5 bases, with 13 bases between the two germline ends. The CDR3 covers 14 residues. Germline V lookup: CDR1 SGHVS, CDR2 FQNEAQ. A multiplex PCR was run with 60 Vbeta primers and 13 Jbeta primers. The protocol was immunoSEQ multiplex PCR, while the TCRdb copy is restricted to in-frame clones and leaves out a portion. The sample carries about 170,000 clones, around 74% recorded once. This receptor was taken from a female donor in good health and CMV-seronegative. Source material: PBMCs. This chain joins TRBV7-8 and TRBJ2-7; tentatively, D is TRBD2 (5 bases). This chain's CDR3 is CASSLPPGINEQYF. The CDR3 DNA sequence: TGTGCCAGCAGCTTACCCCCGGGAATCAACGAGCAGTACTTC.